This T cell receptor (beta chain) was documented in a study of blood T cell repertoires in COVID-19. V lost 1 base, J lost 7 bases, and 14 bases stayed unmatched. This CDR3 spans 18 amino acids. Germline CDR1 and CDR2: SGHTA and FQGTGA. Some clones are missing from TCRdb's copy, which holds only in-frame ones; the method was immunoSEQ multiplex PCR. The sample has just over 300,000 clones, almost 90% seen once. This chain connects TRBV7-3 to TRBJ2-1; 9 bases map to TRBD2. The specimen was PBMCs or T cells enriched from blood (not recorded which). The TCR originated in a woman between 18 and 30 years old with acute COVID-19. Here the CDR3 DNA reads TGTGCCAGCAGCTTAAGGGGAGGCCTAGCGGGAATCGGGAATGAGCAGTTCTTC. Encoded protein: CASSLRGGLAGIGNEQFF.